The TCR beta chain described here comes from a study of CD8 T cells in ankylosing spondylitis (dated 2017 in TCRdb). In terms of the full investigation: To find TCR variants linked to disease, the study profiled T cell receptor beta repertoires in ankylosing spondylitis patients and healthy donors. Peripheral blood was sampled, and synovial fluid was also collected from ankylosing spondylitis patients. The full study cohort comprised around 23 ankylosing spondylitis patients and roughly 100 healthy donors. Broad study findings and their caveats: In peripheral blood, the disease-linked clones were found at relatively low frequencies and had a CD8+ phenotype. Significant enrichment of the disease-linked clones was reported in matched synovial fluid samples from ankylosing spondylitis patients. Some of the motif variants had been reported before in the synovial fluid and blood of reactive arthritis patients, a finding that suggests common disease-initiation mechanisms. Blood from ankylosing spondylitis patients appeared to be characterized by a TCR beta motif made up of several highly homologous amino acid variants.

Via the germline V gene, CDR1 is SGHTA and CDR2 FQGNSA. V has 5 bases trimmed and J has 1 base trimmed; junction bases matching no gene number 10. Its CDR3 holds 17 amino acids, cysteine through phenylalanine. The retained sequence is limited to the CDR3, 51 bases, with the frame set at the first base. Sequencer: Illumina HiSeq 2500. Quantitative 5'-RACE with molecular barcodes was used to prepare TCR beta libraries. From the authors' description of their analysis: A new computational method based on a probabilistic model of VDJ rearrangement was used to identify disease-linked TCR variants. TCRdb applied fastp at Q25 and MiXCR to the public reads, then kept only in-frame beta chains. Here each entry gathers all rows of one CDR3 protein and keeps the most common genes and DNA. The V and J calls follow TCRdb's processing rather than the paper's. The sample data list a few hundred thousand distinct CDR3 sequences, and approximately 8.2% of these were observed just once. Of the sample, 13% to 15% is held by the ten largest clones.

This clonotype was detected many times. No antigen is known for it. Base qualities are not at hand, and no much larger clone is one base apart. The source of this sequence is a male donor with ankylosing spondylitis. This sequence uses TRBV7-2 and TRBJ2-3, with 9 junctional bases fitting TRBD1. Sequencing was done on a sample of blood, either unsorted or a sorted T cell fraction (not recorded which). Here is the DNA: TGTGCCAGCAGCCACGACAGGGGGTTGAGCGGCACAGATACGCAGTATTTT. This yields the protein CASSHDRGLSGTDTQYF.